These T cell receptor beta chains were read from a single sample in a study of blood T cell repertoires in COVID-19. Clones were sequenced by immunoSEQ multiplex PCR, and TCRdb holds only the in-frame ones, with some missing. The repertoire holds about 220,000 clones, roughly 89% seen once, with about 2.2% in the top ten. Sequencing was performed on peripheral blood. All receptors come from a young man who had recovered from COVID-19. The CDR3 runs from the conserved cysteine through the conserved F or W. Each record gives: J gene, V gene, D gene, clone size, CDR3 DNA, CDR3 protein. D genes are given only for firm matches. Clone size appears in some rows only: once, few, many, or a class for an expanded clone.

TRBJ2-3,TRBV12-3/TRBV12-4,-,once,TGTGCCAGCAGCCCTCGGGGAGATACGCAGTATTTT,CASSPRGDTQYF
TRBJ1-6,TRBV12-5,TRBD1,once,TGTGCTAGTGGTACTTCCGGACAGGTCTATAATTCACCCCTCCACTTT,CASGTSGQVYNSPLHF
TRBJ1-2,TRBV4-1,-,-,TGCGCCAGCAGCCACGCGGGGAGCTATGGCTACACCTTC,CASSHAGSYGYTF
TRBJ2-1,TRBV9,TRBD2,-,TGTGCCAGCAGCGTAGCCCCTAGCGGGGGGAATGAGCAGTTCTTC,CASSVAPSGGNEQFF
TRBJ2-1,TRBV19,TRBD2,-,TGTGCCACCAGGGAGGGACTAGCTAATGAGCAGTTCTTC,CATREGLANEQFF
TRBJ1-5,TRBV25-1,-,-,TGTGCCAGCAGAAACAGGGTAGTCGGCAATCAGCCCCAGCATTTT,CASRNRVVGNQPQHF
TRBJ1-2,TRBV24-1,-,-,TGTGCCACCAGTGATTTTGGGGCAGAGAACTATGGCTACACCTTC,CATSDFGAENYGYTF
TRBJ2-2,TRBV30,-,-,TGTGCTACCATGAGGCCCAACACCGGGGAGCTGTTTTTT,CATMRPNTGELFF
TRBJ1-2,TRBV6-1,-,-,TGTGCCAGCAGTGAAGAAAGGTACAGGGTTCGCGGCGGCTACACCTTC,CASSEERYRVRGGYTF
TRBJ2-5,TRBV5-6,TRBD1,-,TGTGCCAGCAGGTACGGGACAGTCCAAGAGACCCAGTACTTC,CASRYGTVQETQYF
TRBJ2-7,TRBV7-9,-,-,TGTGCCAGCAGCTTAGACGCTTCCTATGAGCAGTACTTC,CASSLDASYEQYF
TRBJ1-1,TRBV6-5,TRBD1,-,TGTGCCAGCAGTTACGCAGGGGGCTCGAACACTGAAGCTTTCTTT,CASSYAGGSNTEAFF
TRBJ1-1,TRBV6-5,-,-,TGTGCCAGCGGCCGACAGAAGTTGAACACTGAAGCTTTCTTT,CASGRQKLNTEAFF
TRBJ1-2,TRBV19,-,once,TGTGCCAGTAGTATAGATAGAGGAACAGGGCGAGGCTACACCTTC,CASSIDRGTGRGYTF
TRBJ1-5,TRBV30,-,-,TGTGCCTGGAGTTTGGAGTATAGCAATCAGCCCCAGCATTTT,CAWSLEYSNQPQHF
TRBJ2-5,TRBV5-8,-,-,TGTGCCAGCAGCTTGGGGGTAGGAGGAGAAGAGACCCAGTACTTC,CASSLGVGGEETQYF
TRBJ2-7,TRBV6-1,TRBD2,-,TGTGCCAGCAGTGAAATTAGAGGACTAGGACTCGAGCAGTACTTC,CASSEIRGLGLEQYF
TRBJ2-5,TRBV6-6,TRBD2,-,TGTGCCAGCAGCCTAGACCCCAGGGCTAGCGGGGGCTTCTTGGAAGAGACCCAGTACTTC,CASSLDPRASGGFLEETQYF
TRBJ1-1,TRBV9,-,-,TGTGCCAGCAGCGTAGGCGGGGGAGGGGACACTGAAGCTTTCTTT,CASSVGGGGDTEAFF
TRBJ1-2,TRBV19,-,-,TGTGCCAGTAGTATAGGAACGGAGGAGTACACCTTC,CASSIGTEEYTF
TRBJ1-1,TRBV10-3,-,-,TGTGCCACAGGGGTACAGCTCGGGAATTCGAACACTGAAGCTTTCTTT,CATGVQLGNSNTEAFF
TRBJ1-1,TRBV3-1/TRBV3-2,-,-,TGTGCCAGCAGCCATTGGAGAGGTAACACTGAAGCTTTCTTT,CASSHWRGNTEAFF
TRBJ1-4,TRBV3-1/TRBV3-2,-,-,TGTGCCAGCAGCCTACACGCAACTAATGAAAAACTGTTTTTT,CASSLHATNEKLFF
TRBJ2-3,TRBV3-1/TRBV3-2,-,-,TGTGCCAGCAGCCCAGAAACTAGCTGGGGAGATACGCAGTATTTT,CASSPETSWGDTQYF
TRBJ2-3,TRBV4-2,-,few,TGTGCCAGCAGCCAAGGGAGTAATTTGCGGGGTGACACAGATACGCAGTATTTT,CASSQGSNLRGDTDTQYF
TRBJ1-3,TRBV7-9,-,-,TGTGCCAGCAGCCGAACAACAGGACCTTCGGCCTCTGGAAACACCATATATTTT,CASSRTTGPSASGNTIYF
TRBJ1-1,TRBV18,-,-,TGTGCCAGCTCACCAAGGAGGGAGAGGATTGAAGCTTTCTTT,CASSPRRERIEAFF
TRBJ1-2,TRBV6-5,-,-,TGTGCCAGCATCCCCTTGGGGAGTATCTATGGCTACACCTTC,CASIPLGSIYGYTF
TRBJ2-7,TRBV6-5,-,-,TGTGCCAGCACCTGGGACATCGGGCGCGAGCAGTACTTC,CASTWDIGREQYF
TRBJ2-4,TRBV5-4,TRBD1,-,TGTGCCAGCAGCTTGGCACAGGGGGCGAACATTCAGTACTTC,CASSLAQGANIQYF
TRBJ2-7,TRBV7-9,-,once,TGTGCCAGCAGCTCGTTGGACAAACTCTACGAGCAGTACTTC,CASSSLDKLYEQYF
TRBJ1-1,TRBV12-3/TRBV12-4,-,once,TGTGCCAGCAGTCCTGGGGCTTTGGAAGCTTTCTTT,CASSPGALEAFF
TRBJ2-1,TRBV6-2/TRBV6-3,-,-,TGTGCCAGCAGTTACTCGTGGAGGAACTTCTACAATGAGCAGTTCTTC,CASSYSWRNFYNEQFF
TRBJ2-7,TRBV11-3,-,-,TGTGCCAGCAGTCCCCCGGGGACCTACGAGCAGTACTTC,CASSPPGTYEQYF
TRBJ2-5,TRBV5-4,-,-,TGTGCCAGCAGCTTGGAGGCGGGGGCCCAAGAGACCCAGTACTTC,CASSLEAGAQETQYF
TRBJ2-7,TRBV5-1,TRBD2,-,TGCGCCAGCAGCTTCGAGACTAGCGGGTTCAAGCAGTACTTC,CASSFETSGFKQYF
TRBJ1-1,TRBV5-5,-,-,TGTGCCAGCAACCAGCCGGGTTCGGGTTCTGTAGCTTTCTTT,CASNQPGSGSVAFF
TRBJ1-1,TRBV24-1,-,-,TGTGCCACCAGTGTTTCCCAGGGAACTGAAGCTTTCTTT,CATSVSQGTEAFF
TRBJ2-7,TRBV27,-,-,TGTGCCAGCAGTTTCGCGGGTACTAGCCAGCAGTACTTC,CASSFAGTSQQYF
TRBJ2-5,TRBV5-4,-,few,TGTGCCAGCAGCTTACAGGCCGTGTACCAAGAGACCCAGTACTTC,CASSLQAVYQETQYF
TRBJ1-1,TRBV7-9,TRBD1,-,TGTGCCAGCAGCCATGTCGAAAAGACAGGGGGCCCTGAAGCTTTCTTT,CASSHVEKTGGPEAFF
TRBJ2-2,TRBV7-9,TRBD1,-,TGTGCCAGCAGCTTAACAGGGGCCGGGGAGCTGTTTTTT,CASSLTGAGELFF
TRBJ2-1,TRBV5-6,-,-,TGTGCCAGCAGCTTGGCTCCCTCTGATGAGCAGTTCTTC,CASSLAPSDEQFF
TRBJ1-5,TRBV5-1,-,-,TGCGCCAGTAGACAGGATAGCAATCAGCCCCAGCATTTT,CASRQDSNQPQHF
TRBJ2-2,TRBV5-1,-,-,TGCGCCAGCAGCTTTAGAATTTACACCGGGGAGCTGTTTTTT,CASSFRIYTGELFF